A selection of T cell receptor beta chains follows, all from one sample in a study of shared clonotypes between healthy human individuals. Data came from immunoSEQ multiplex PCR; TCRdb stores just in-frame clones and leaves some out. The table lists some 550,000 clones, 97% of them singletons, with about 0.06% in the top ten. Input material: naive CD4+ T cells sorted from blood. The receptor source for this set is a woman younger than 45 in good health. Both conserved end residues are part of each CDR3. A D gene is named only where the DNA matches it firmly. The size of a clone is reported for some rows only, either as once, few or many, or as a class for expanded clones.

d_gene,abundance,j_gene,v_gene,CDR3aa,CDR3nt
-,-,TRBJ2-3,TRBV28,CASSSSGTPGDTQYF,TGTGCCAGCAGTTCAAGCGGGACACCTGGGGATACGCAGTATTTT
-,-,TRBJ2-7,TRBV19,CASSKGLYEQYF,TGTGCCAGTAGTAAAGGACTGTACGAGCAGTACTTC
-,-,TRBJ1-5,TRBV19,CASSIVGSNQPQHF,TGTGCCAGTAGTATTGTGGGATCCAATCAGCCCCAGCATTTT
TRBD1,-,TRBJ1-2,TRBV10-3,CATEDRGYGYTF,TGTGCTACAGAAGACAGGGGCTATGGCTACACCTTC
TRBD2,-,TRBJ2-7,TRBV18,CASSRAGTSGPYEQYF,TGTGCCAGCTCACGCGCCGGGACTAGCGGACCCTACGAGCAGTACTTC
-,-,TRBJ1-3,TRBV6-4,CASSTGQPGNTIYF,TGTGCCAGCAGTACGGGGCAGCCTGGAAACACCATATATTTT
-,-,TRBJ2-7,TRBV5-4,CASSSTYEQYF,TGTGCCAGCAGCAGCACCTACGAGCAGTACTTC
TRBD1,-,TRBJ1-2,TRBV5-1,CASSSGDSSINGYTF,TGCGCCAGCAGCTCGGGGGACAGCAGCATCAATGGCTACACCTTC
-,-,TRBJ2-1,TRBV15,CATSRDTGTRNEQFF,TGTGCCACCAGCAGAGATACGGGGACGAGGAATGAGCAGTTCTTC
-,once,TRBJ2-5,TRBV27,CATAGLEDYQGTQYF,TGTGCCACCGCCGGGTTAGAGGACTACCAAGGGACCCAGTACTTC
-,-,TRBJ2-2,TRBV4-1,CASTTNPGVSGELFF,TGCGCCAGCACTACCAATCCAGGGGTCTCCGGGGAGCTGTTTTTT
TRBD2,-,TRBJ2-7,TRBV5-4,CASSLAGGPYEQYF,TGTGCCAGCAGTCTAGCGGGAGGGCCGTACGAGCAGTACTTC
-,-,TRBJ2-7,TRBV11-2,CASSLVGLRDLLSYEQYF,TGTGCCAGCAGCTTAGTCGGATTGCGGGACCTACTCTCCTACGAGCAGTACTTC
-,-,TRBJ2-5,TRBV2,CARSSRQQETQYF,TGTGCCAGGTCATCACGACAGCAAGAGACCCAGTACTTC
TRBD1,once,TRBJ2-1,TRBV5-1,CASSLPGQGTIEQFF,TGCGCCAGCAGCTTGCCTGGACAGGGTACCATTGAGCAGTTCTTC
TRBD2,-,TRBJ2-5,TRBV11-3,CASSSGLAGVETQYF,TGTGCCAGCAGCTCTGGACTAGCGGGAGTTGAGACCCAGTACTTC
TRBD2,-,TRBJ2-1,TRBV7-9,CASSLGSGRMNEQFF,TGTGCCAGCAGCTTAGGTAGCGGGAGGATGAATGAGCAGTTCTTC
-,-,TRBJ2-2,TRBV19,CASSATNTGELFF,TGTGCCAGTAGTGCTACAAACACCGGGGAGCTGTTTTTT
-,once,TRBJ2-6,TRBV19,CASSISGANVLTF,TGTGCCAGTAGTATTTCTGGGGCCAACGTCCTGACTTTC
-,-,TRBJ2-7,TRBV6-5,CASSYGPGSSYEQYF,TGTGCCAGCAGTTACGGCCCGGGAAGCTCCTACGAGCAGTACTTC
TRBD1,-,TRBJ2-1,TRBV6-6,CASSYTRTGPGNEQFF,TGTGCCAGCAGTTACACTAGGACAGGGCCAGGCAATGAGCAGTTCTTC
-,-,TRBJ2-3,TRBV5-1,CASRRDPQGTDTQYF,TGCGCCAGTCGCCGGGACCCCCAGGGCACAGATACGCAGTATTTT
-,once,TRBJ2-2,TRBV19,CASSIDNRVANTGELFF,TGTGCCAGTAGTATAGACAACAGGGTCGCGAACACCGGGGAGCTGTTTTTT
-,-,TRBJ2-7,TRBV6-1,CASSELVGRSYEQYF,TGTGCCAGCAGTGAATTAGTGGGCAGATCCTACGAGCAGTACTTC
-,-,TRBJ1-1,TRBV19,CASGLRNTEAFF,TGTGCCTCTGGACTCCGGAACACTGAAGCTTTCTTT
TRBD2,-,TRBJ2-6,TRBV25-1,CASSDWGGLSGANVLTF,TGTGCCAGCAGTGACTGGGGGGGACTATCTGGGGCCAACGTCCTGACTTTC
TRBD1,once,TRBJ1-5,TRBV10-3,CATQGVELPQHF,TGTGCCACCCAGGGGGTAGAATTGCCCCAGCATTTT
TRBD1,-,TRBJ1-4,TRBV29-1,CSGGQSNEKLFF,TGCAGCGGGGGACAGAGTAATGAAAAACTGTTTTTT
-,-,TRBJ1-4,TRBV5-4,CASSLGPGYTEKLFF,TGTGCCAGCAGCTTAGGTCCGGGGTATACTGAAAAACTGTTTTTT
TRBD2,-,TRBJ2-1,TRBV11-2,CASSLVGTSGSSEQFF,TGTGCCAGCAGCTTAGTGGGGACTAGCGGGAGTTCTGAGCAGTTCTTC
-,once,TRBJ2-1,TRBV5-1,CASTPAGGGPYNEQFF,TGCGCCAGCACACCGGCTGGCGGGGGCCCCTACAATGAGCAGTTCTTC
-,-,TRBJ1-5,TRBV5-1,CASSFVAGDQPQHF,TGCGCCAGCAGCTTCGTGGCGGGCGATCAGCCCCAGCATTTT
TRBD1,-,TRBJ2-5,TRBV4-2,CASSQERGQGLETQYF,TGTGCCAGCAGCCAAGAAAGGGGACAGGGGTTGGAGACCCAGTACTTC
-,-,TRBJ2-7,TRBV19,CASRKPNSYEQYF,TGTGCCAGTAGGAAACCCAACTCCTACGAGCAGTACTTC
-,-,TRBJ2-7,TRBV5-1,CASSLMPGWSGEQYF,TGCGCCAGCAGCCTGATGCCGGGGTGGTCGGGCGAGCAGTACTTC
TRBD1,-,TRBJ1-2,TRBV29-1,CSVERTGGYGYTF,TGCAGCGTTGAGAGGACAGGGGGGTATGGCTACACCTTC
-,-,TRBJ2-7,TRBV6-1,CAGAVLTGSYEQYF,TGTGCCGGTGCTGTCCTGACAGGATCCTACGAGCAGTACTTC
-,-,TRBJ1-5,TRBV7-6,CASSLSPLKGSNQPQHF,TGTGCCAGCAGCTTATCCCCTCTTAAGGGGTCCAATCAGCCCCAGCATTTT
TRBD1,-,TRBJ1-4,TRBV15,CATTTIDRDTNEKLFF,TGTGCCACCACCACCATTGACAGGGATACTAATGAAAAACTGTTTTTT
-,-,TRBJ1-2,TRBV19,CASRKGEWHGYTF,TGTGCCAGTAGGAAAGGGGAGTGGCATGGCTACACCTTC
TRBD2,-,TRBJ2-3,TRBV5-4,CASSLLGLADSTDTQYF,TGTGCCAGCAGCTTGTTGGGACTAGCGGATAGCACAGATACGCAGTATTTT
TRBD1,-,TRBJ2-5,TRBV28,CASSLHGTGNWETQYF,TGTGCCAGCAGTTTACACGGGACAGGGAATTGGGAGACCCAGTACTTC
-,once,TRBJ2-3,TRBV4-1,CASSRPRGSDTDTQYF,TGCGCCAGCAGCCGACCCCGTGGTAGCGACACAGATACGCAGTATTTT